This TCR beta chain was recorded in a study of T cell responses to AZD1222 COVID-19 vaccine. V was clipped by 5 bases and J by 2 bases, with 24 bases between them. The CDR3 spans 18 residues. CDR1 is MNHEY, CDR2 SVGEGT, per germline. Clones were sequenced by immunoSEQ multiplex PCR, and TCRdb holds only the in-frame ones, with some missing. The sample lists around 99,000 clones, 75% to 90% occurring once. The sample here was peripheral blood, taken on day 0 of AZD1222 vaccination. The clonotype originates from an adult in good health. V is TRBV6-2 or TRBV6-3 and J is TRBJ1-2; TRBD1 is a possible D gene (5 bases). The CDR3 spells CASSSYSLQGGTNYGYTF. The CDR3 DNA reads as TGTGCCAGCAGTAGTTATTCCCTTCAAGGAGGGACCAACTATGGCTACACCTTC.